This TCR beta chain emerged from a study of Graves' ophthalmopathy and Graves' hyperthyroidism. On the study more broadly: Where ophthalmopathy was absent within 18 months of follow-up, hyperthyroidism was stable. Study conclusions and caveats: Blood contained most expanded thyroid clonotypes exceeding 0.001 frequency.

Only newly diagnosed hyperthyroidism patients aged 18 to 65, with under 2 months' duration, were enrolled. Amplifying from RNA transcripts, the study obtained TCR beta CDR3 regions. Second-round multiplex PCR came after first-round RT-PCR with HTBI primers. A single record per CDR3 protein comes from TCRdb applying MiXCR to the multiplex PCR reads. The table has about 1.1 million distinct CDR3 sequences, about 38% seen once; the top ten hold approximately 12%. With 1 base removed from V and 3 bases from J, the gap between germline ends came to 10 bases. This CDR3 has 15 amino acids. Note on this clonotype: Antigen unknown.

This sequence was found in an adult man with Graves' hyperthyroidism. This chain links TRBV12-3 or TRBV12-4 with TRBJ1-5; unclear D gene. Specimen: peripheral blood or thyroid tissue (not recorded which). CDR3 region: CASSLGVQVNQPQHF. CDR3 sequence (DNA): TGTGCCAGCAGTTTAGGAGTACAAGTCAATCAGCCCCAGCATTTT.